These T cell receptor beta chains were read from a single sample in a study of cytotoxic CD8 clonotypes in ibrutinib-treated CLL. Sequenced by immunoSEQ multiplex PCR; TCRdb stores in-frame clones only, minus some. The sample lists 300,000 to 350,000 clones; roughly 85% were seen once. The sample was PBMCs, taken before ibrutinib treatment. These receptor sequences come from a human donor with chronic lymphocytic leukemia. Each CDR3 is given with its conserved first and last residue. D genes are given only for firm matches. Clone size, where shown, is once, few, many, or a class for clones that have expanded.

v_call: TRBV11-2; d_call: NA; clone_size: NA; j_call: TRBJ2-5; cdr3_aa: CASSSTRQGETQYF; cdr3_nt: TGTGCCAGCAGCTCCACTCGGCAGGGAGAGACCCAGTACTTC
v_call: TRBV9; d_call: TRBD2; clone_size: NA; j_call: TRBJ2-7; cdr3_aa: CASSALAGTSYEQYF; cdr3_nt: TGTGCCAGCAGCGCCTTAGCGGGAACCTCCTACGAGCAGTACTTC
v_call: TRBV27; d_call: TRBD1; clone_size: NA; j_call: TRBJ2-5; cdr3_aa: CASSPGQGLWIPHQETQYF; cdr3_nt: TGTGCCAGCAGTCCGGGACAGGGACTATGGATCCCCCACCAAGAGACCCAGTACTTC
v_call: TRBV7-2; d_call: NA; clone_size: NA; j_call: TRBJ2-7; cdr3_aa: CASSWDARMLAEQYF; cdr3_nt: TGTGCCAGCAGCTGGGACGCTAGGATGCTTGCCGAGCAGTACTTC
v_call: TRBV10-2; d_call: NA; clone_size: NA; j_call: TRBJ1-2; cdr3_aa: CASSDPRPLGRDYGYTF; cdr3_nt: TGCGCCAGCAGTGACCCCCGGCCCCTCGGAAGGGACTATGGCTACACCTTC
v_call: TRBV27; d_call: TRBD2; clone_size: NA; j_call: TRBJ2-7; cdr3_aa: CASSLLGGRALSYEQYF; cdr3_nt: TGTGCCAGCAGTTTATTGGGCGGGAGGGCCCTATCCTACGAGCAGTACTTC
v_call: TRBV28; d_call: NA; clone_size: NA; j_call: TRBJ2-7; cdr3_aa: CASSLFAGVPLYEQYF; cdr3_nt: TGTGCCAGCAGTTTATTTGCGGGTGTCCCCCTTTACGAGCAGTACTTC
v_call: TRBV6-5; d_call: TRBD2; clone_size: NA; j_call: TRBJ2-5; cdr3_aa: CASSYIAGTEETQYF; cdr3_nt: TGTGCCAGCAGTTACATAGCGGGAACGGAAGAGACCCAGTACTTC
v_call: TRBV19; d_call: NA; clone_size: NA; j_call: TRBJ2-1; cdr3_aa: CASSIVHEQFF; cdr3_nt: TGTGCCAGTAGTATTGTCCATGAGCAGTTCTTC
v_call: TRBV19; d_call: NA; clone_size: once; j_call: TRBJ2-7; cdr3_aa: CASKHRAYEQYF; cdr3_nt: TGTGCCAGTAAGCACAGGGCCTACGAGCAGTACTTC
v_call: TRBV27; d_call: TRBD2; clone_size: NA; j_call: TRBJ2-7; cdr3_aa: CASSAPRTSGRYEQYF; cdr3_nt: TGTGCCAGCAGTGCACCCAGGACTAGCGGGAGGTACGAGCAGTACTTC
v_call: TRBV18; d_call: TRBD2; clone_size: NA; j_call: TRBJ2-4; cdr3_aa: CASSPPSGRTKNIQYF; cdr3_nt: TGTGCCAGCTCACCCCCCAGCGGGAGAACCAAAAACATTCAGTACTTC
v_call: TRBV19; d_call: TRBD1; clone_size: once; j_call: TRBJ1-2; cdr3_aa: CASSGTGYGYTF; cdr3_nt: TGTGCCAGTAGTGGGACAGGCTATGGCTACACCTTC
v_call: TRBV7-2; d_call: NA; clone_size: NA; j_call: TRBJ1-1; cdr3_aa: CASSFLTSGVNTEAFF; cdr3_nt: TGTGCCAGCAGCTTTTTGACATCGGGGGTGAACACTGAAGCTTTCTTT
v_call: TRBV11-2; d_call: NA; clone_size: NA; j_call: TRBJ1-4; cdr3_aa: CASSLGRGNEKLFF; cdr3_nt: TGTGCCAGCAGCTTGGGCAGGGGTAATGAAAAACTGTTTTTT
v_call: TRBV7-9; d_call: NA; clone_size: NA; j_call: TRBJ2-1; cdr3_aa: CASSTQAANEQFF; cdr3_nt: TGTGCCAGCAGCACACAGGCTGCCAATGAGCAGTTCTTC
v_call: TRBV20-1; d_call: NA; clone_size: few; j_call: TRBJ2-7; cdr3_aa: CSAREDREQYF; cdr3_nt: TGCAGTGCTAGAGAAGACAGGGAGCAGTACTTC
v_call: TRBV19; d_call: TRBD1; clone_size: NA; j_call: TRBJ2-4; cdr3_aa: CASSPITGTGLAKNIQYF; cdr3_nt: TGTGCCAGTAGTCCGATTACCGGGACAGGGCTTGCCAAAAACATTCAGTACTTC
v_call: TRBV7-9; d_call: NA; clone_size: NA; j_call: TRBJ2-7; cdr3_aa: CASSLAGDAYEQYF; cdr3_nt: TGTGCCAGCAGCTTAGCAGGGGACGCCTACGAGCAGTACTTC
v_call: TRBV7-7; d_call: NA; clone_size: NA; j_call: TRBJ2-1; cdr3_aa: CASSLGIGGAPNEQFF; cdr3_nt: TGTGCTAGCAGCTTAGGCATTGGCGGGGCCCCCAATGAGCAGTTCTTC
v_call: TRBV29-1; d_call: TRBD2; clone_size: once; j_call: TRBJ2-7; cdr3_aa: CSVEGLAGVSEQYF; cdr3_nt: TGCAGCGTAGAGGGACTAGCGGGAGTTAGCGAGCAGTACTTC
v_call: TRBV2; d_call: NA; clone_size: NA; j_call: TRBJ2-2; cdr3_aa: CASSDENTGELFF; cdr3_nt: TGTGCCAGCAGTGATGAGAACACCGGGGAGCTGTTTTTT